The subject of this entry is one T cell receptor (beta chain). What it binds is unknown. These data belong to a study of cytomegalovirus exposure and HLA in healthy donors. At the level of the study: There were roughly 110 million unique TCR beta sequences, drawn from roughly 200 million T cells, in an earlier analysis.

Study conclusions and caveats: Later genetic work tied a missense DCLRE1C variant to beta-chain V and J trimming. A list of 150 or so TCR beta chains associated with cytomegalovirus was given.

This CDR3 spans 14 amino acids. Germline V gene sequence: CDR1 MNHEY, CDR2 SMNVEV (reference sequence). V was pared by 6 bases and J by 3 bases, with 5 bases of the junction left unmatched. The study ran its PCR with 60 Vbeta and 13 Jbeta primers. Per the authors' pipeline: As a later analysis found, there were tens of millions of unique TCR beta chains, of which around 9.9 million were shared. TCRdb's table, derived via immunoSEQ multiplex PCR, lists solely in-frame clones and lacks some. That table gives V, J and clone size, and the DNA gave D and trimming. The table records about 260,000 clones, around four fifths of them present only once.

The gene calls are TRBV27 and TRBJ1-3, with 7 nucleotides matching TRBD1. The sequenced sample was PBMCs. This TCR was recovered from a woman in her thirties or forties in good health and CMV-seropositive. The CDR3 DNA is TGTGCCAGCAGCTTAAGGGGGCTTGGAAACACCATATATTTT. This translates into CASSLRGLGNTIYF.